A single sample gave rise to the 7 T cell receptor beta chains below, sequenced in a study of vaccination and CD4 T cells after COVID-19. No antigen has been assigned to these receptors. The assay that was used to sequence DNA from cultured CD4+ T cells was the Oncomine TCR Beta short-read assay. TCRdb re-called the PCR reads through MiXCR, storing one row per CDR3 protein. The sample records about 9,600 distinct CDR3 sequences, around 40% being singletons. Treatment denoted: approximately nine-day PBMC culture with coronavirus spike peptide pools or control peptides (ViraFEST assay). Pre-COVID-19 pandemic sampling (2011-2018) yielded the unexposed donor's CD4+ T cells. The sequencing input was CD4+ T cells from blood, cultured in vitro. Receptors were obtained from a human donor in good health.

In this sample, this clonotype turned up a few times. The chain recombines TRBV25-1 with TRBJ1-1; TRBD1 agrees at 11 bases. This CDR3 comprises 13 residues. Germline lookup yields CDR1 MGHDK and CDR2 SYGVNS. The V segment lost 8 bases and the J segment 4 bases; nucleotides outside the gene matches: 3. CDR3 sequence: CASEGTGGTEAFF. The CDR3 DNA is TGTGCCAGCGAGGGGACAGGGGGCACTGAAGCTTTCTTT. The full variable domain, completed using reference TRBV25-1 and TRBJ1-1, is EADIYQTPRYLVIGTGKKITLECSQTMGHDKMYWYQQDPGMELHLIHYSYGVNSTEKGDLSSESTVSRIRTEHFPLTLESARPSHTSQYLCASEGTGGTEAFFGQGTRLTVV.

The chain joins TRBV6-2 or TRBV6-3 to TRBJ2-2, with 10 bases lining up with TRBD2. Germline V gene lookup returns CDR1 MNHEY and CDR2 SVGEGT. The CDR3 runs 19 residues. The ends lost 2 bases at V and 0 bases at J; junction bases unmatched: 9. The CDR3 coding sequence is TGTGCCAGCAGTTACCCGGACCTAGCGGGGGACCCGAACACCGGGGAGCTGTTTTTT. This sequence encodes CASSYPDLAGDPNTGELFF.

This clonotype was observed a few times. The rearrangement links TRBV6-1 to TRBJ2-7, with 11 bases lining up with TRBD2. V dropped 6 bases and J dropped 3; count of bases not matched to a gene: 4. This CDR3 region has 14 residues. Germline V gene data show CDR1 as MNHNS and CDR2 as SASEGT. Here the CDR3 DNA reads TGTGCCAGCAGAGTAGCGGGAGGGCTCTACGAGCAGTACTTC. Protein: CASRVAGGLYEQYF.

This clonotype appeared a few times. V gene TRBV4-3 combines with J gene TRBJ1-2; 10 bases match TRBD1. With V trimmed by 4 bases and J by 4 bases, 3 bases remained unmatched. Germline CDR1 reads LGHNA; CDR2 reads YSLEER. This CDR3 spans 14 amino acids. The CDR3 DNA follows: TGCGCCAGCAGCCCCTGGACAGGGGGCTATGGCTACACCTTC. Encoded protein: CASSPWTGGYGYTF.

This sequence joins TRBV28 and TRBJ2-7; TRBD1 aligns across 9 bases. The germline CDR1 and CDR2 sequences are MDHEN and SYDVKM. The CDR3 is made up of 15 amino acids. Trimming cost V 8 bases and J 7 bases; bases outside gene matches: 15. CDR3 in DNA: TGTGCCAGCCTGCCCCCCGAACAGGGGGCCGGGGAGCAGTACTTC. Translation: CASLPPEQGAGEQYF.

The CDR3 is CASSFSLTGNTEAFF. CDR3 nucleotide sequence: TGTGCCAGCAGTTTTTCCCTGACAGGGAACACTGAAGCTTTCTTT. The V gene is TRBV12-3 or TRBV12-4, the J gene TRBJ1-1; maybe TRBD1 (6 bases). CDR3 length: 15 residues. V was shortened by 3 bases and J by 1 base, with 12 bases between the two germline ends.

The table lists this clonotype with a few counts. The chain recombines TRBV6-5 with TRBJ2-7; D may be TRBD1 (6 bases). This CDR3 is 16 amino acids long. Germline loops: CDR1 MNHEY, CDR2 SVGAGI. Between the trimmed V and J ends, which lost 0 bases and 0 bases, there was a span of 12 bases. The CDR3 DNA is TGTGCCAGCAGTTACTCGAGTCAGGGGCCCTCCTACGAGCAGTACTTC. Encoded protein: CASSYSSQGPSYEQYF.